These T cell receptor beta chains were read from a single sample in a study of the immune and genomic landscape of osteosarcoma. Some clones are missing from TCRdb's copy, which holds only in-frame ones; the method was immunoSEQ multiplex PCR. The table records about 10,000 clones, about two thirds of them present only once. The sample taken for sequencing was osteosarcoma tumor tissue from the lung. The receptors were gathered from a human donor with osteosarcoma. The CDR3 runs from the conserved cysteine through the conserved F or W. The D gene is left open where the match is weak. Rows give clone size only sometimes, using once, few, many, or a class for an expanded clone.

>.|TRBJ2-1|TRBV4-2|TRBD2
CASSQGLVAGGIEEQFF
TGTGCCAGCAGCCAAGGATTGGTAGCGGGAGGGATTGAAGAGCAGTTCTTC
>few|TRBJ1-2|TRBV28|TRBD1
CASNKRTGIRGYTF
TGTGCCAGCAACAAACGGACAGGGATTAGGGGCTACACCTTC
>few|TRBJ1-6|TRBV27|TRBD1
CASCLFGGDREGNSPLHF
TGTGCCAGCTGTTTATTCGGGGGGGACAGGGAGGGGAATTCACCCCTCCACTTT
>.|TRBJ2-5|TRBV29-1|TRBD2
CSVQLAGGSETQYF
TGCAGCGTCCAACTAGCGGGAGGGTCCGAGACCCAGTACTTC
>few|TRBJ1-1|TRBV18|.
CASSLTEGQGEAFF
TGTGCCAGCTCGCTGACAGAGGGTCAGGGTGAAGCTTTCTTT
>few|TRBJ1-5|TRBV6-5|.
CASSYTKSQPQHF
TGTGCCAGCAGTTACACGAAATCCCAGCCCCAGCATTTT
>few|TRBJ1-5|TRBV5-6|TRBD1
CASSLDRGQPQHF
TGTGCCAGCAGCTTGGACAGGGGCCAGCCCCAGCATTTT
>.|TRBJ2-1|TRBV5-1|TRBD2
CASSLASGTRGEQFF
TGCGCCAGCAGCTTGGCTAGCGGGACCCGGGGTGAGCAGTTCTTC
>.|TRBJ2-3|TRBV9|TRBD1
CASSVGQGEVDTQYF
TGTGCCAGCAGCGTAGGACAGGGAGAGGTAGATACGCAGTATTTT
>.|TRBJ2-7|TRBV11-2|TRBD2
CASSFTSGSRYYEQYF
TGTGCCAGCAGCTTTACTAGCGGGAGTCGGTACTACGAGCAGTACTTC
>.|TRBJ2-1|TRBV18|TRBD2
CASSPSGTSEGEQFF
TGTGCCAGCTCACCGTCCGGGACTAGCGAAGGGGAGCAGTTCTTC
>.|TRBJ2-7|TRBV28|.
CASSLPGNSYEQYF
TGTGCCAGCAGTTTACCGGGCAACTCCTACGAGCAGTACTTC
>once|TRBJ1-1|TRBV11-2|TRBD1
CASSLSGGSTEAFF
TGTGCCAGCAGCTTGTCAGGGGGCTCGACTGAAGCTTTCTTT
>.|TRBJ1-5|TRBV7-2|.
CASSQQEAQPQHF
TGTGCCAGCAGCCAACAGGAAGCCCAGCCCCAGCATTTT
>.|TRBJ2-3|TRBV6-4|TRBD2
CASSDSVAGGGTDTQYF
TGTGCCAGCAGTGACTCTGTCGCGGGAGGAGGCACAGATACGCAGTATTTT
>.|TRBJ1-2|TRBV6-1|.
CASSERGPNYGYTF
TGTGCCAGCAGTGAAAGGGGCCCTAACTATGGCTACACCTTC
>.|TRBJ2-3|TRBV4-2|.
CASSQGARATDTQYF
TGTGCCAGCAGCCAAGGGGCACGGGCCACAGATACGCAGTATTTT
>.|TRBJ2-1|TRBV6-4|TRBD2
CASSDSTSGSNEQFF
TGTGCCAGCAGTGACTCGACTAGCGGGAGCAATGAGCAGTTCTTC
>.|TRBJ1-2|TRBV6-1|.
CASSEPQNYYGYTF
TGTGCCAGCAGTGAGCCCCAGAACTACTATGGCTACACCTTC
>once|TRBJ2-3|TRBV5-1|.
CASSLARHLPTDTQYF
TGCGCCAGCAGCTTGGCCCGACACCTTCCCACAGATACGCAGTATTTT
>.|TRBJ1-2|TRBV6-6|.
CASTEGQGTIYGYTF
TGTGCCAGCACCGAGGGTCAGGGAACCATCTATGGCTACACCTTC
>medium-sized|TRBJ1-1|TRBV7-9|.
CASSLKAIWNTEAFF
TGTGCCAGCAGCTTAAAGGCGATATGGAACACTGAAGCTTTCTTT
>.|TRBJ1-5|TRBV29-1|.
CSVADGSNQPQHF
TGCAGCGTCGCTGACGGGAGCAATCAGCCCCAGCATTTT
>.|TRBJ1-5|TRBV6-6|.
CASSPSPQSNQPQHF
TGTGCCAGCAGCCCATCCCCCCAGAGCAATCAGCCCCAGCATTTT
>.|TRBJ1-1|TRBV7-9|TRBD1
CASSSGQGLNTEAFF
TGTGCCAGCAGCTCGGGACAGGGTTTGAACACTGAAGCTTTCTTT
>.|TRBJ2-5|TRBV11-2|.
CASSWNTGQETQYF
TGTGCCAGCAGCTGGAATACAGGTCAAGAGACCCAGTACTTC
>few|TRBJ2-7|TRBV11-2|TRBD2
CASTSGSYEQYF
TGTGCCAGCACTAGCGGGAGCTACGAGCAGTACTTC
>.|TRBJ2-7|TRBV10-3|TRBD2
CAISAGLATYEQYF
TGTGCCATCAGTGCGGGACTAGCGACCTACGAGCAGTACTTC
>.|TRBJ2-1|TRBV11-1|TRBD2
CASSLRLAGRGDEQFF
TGTGCCAGCAGCTTAAGACTAGCGGGAAGGGGCGATGAGCAGTTCTTC
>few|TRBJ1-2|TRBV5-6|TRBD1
CASSSAGTVANYGYTF
TGTGCCAGCAGCTCCGCCGGGACAGTCGCTAACTATGGCTACACCTTC
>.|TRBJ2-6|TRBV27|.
CASSFRQMGTQVFSGANVLTF
TGTGCCAGCAGTTTTCGGCAGATGGGGACGCAAGTTTTCTCTGGGGCCAACGTCCTGACTTTC
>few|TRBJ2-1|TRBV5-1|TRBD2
CASSLVGTSGNNEQFF
TGCGCCAGCAGCTTGGTGGGGACTAGCGGGAACAATGAGCAGTTCTTC
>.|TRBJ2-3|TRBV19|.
CASSIQEGRDTQYF
TGTGCCAGTAGTATTCAAGAGGGCCGGGATACGCAGTATTTT
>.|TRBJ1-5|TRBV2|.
CASSSYEDQPQHF
TGTGCCAGCAGTTCCTATGAGGATCAGCCCCAGCATTTT
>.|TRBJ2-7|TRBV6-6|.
CASSRVPDVLEQYF
TGTGCCAGCAGTAGGGTCCCCGACGTTTTGGAGCAGTACTTC
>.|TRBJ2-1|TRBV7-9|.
CASSLAGVGPDNEQFF
TGTGCCAGCAGCTTAGCCGGCGTCGGGCCGGACAATGAGCAGTTCTTC
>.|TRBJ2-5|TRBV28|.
CASSSIGAAREETQYF
TGTGCCAGCAGTTCGATTGGCGCGGCCAGGGAAGAGACCCAGTACTTC
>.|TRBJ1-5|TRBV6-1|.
CASRVYSNQPQHF
TGTGCCAGCAGGGTCTATAGCAATCAGCCCCAGCATTTT
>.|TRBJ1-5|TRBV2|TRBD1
CASSEETGGNQPQHF
TGTGCCAGCAGTGAGGAAACAGGGGGGAATCAGCCCCAGCATTTT
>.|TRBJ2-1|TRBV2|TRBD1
CASSLDRAYNEQFF
TGTGCCAGCAGCTTGGACAGGGCCTACAATGAGCAGTTCTTC
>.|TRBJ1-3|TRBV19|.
CASIQQTSGNTIYF
TGTGCCAGTATCCAGCAAACCTCTGGAAACACCATATATTTT
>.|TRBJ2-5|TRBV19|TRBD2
CASSHLTSGQETQYF
TGTGCCAGTAGTCACCTAACTAGCGGCCAAGAGACCCAGTACTTC
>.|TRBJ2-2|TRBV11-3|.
CASSFFPGGTGELFF
TGTGCCAGCAGCTTTTTTCCTGGAGGCACCGGGGAGCTGTTTTTT
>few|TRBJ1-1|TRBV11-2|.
CASSLFLDWRMNTEAFF
TGTGCCAGCAGCCTCTTTCTCGATTGGAGGATGAACACTGAAGCTTTCTTT
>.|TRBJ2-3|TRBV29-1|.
CSVVGAARGDTQYF
TGCAGCGTTGTTGGGGCCGCGAGGGGAGATACGCAGTATTTT
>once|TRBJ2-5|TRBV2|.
CASREREETQYF
TGTGCCAGCAGGGAGCGGGAAGAGACCCAGTACTTC
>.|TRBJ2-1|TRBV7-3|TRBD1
CASSFDRGEQFF
TGTGCCAGCAGCTTTGACAGGGGCGAGCAGTTCTTC
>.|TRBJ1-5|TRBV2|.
CASSERGPEVNQPQHF
TGTGCCAGCAGTGAGAGGGGACCGGAGGTCAATCAGCCCCAGCATTTT
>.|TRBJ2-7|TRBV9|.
CASSPPPRDGAYEQYF
TGTGCCAGCAGCCCCCCCCCTCGGGACGGAGCCTACGAGCAGTACTTC
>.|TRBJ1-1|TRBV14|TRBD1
CASSQGAGGRYYTEAFF
TGTGCCAGCAGCCAAGGGGCAGGGGGTCGGTATTACACTGAAGCTTTCTTT
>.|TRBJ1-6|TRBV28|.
CASSPLGGVEGSPLHF
TGTGCCAGCTCCCCGTTAGGGGGGGTGGAGGGTTCACCCCTCCACTTT
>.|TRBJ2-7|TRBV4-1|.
CASSPSRGYEQYF
TGCGCCAGCAGCCCCTCGAGAGGGTACGAGCAGTACTTC
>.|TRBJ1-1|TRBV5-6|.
CASSGSTEAFF
TGTGCCAGCAGCGGGAGCACTGAAGCTTTCTTT
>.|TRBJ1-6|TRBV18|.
CASSPGGQDSPLHF
TGTGCCAGCTCACCAGGGGGGCAAGATTCACCCCTCCACTTT
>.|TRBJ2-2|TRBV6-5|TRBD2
CASRSAGDTGELFF
TGTGCCAGCAGATCAGCGGGGGACACCGGGGAGCTGTTTTTT